This note documents a single T cell receptor (beta chain) sequence. Its antigen is not yet known. Base quality data are lacking; no much larger clone is found one base away. Including cysteine and phenylalanine, the CDR3 has 16 amino acids. Only the CDR3 portion is preserved as DNA: 48 bases, with reading frame beginning at the first base. At the junction V is shortened by 1 base and J by 9 bases, with 23 bases in between. Per the germline V gene (reference sequence), SGHNT is the CDR1 and YYREEE is the CDR2. This sample was taken from a study of PD-L1 blockade in urothelial cancer (TCRdb year 2017). Regarding the research as a whole: Every patient began therapy in about 2014 and was given atezolizumab 1,200 mg intravenously every 3 weeks. Twenty-five of 29 patients were males with bladder-origin urothelial cancer, and about 65% of the roughly 30 reported a prior smoking history. Patients had an ECOG performance status of 0 or 1 and had received between 0 and 3 prior chemotherapy regimens. Blood samples were analyzed at two time points: 3 weeks after treatment start (second dose) and 6 weeks after treatment start. Blood samples gave median yields of around 140,000 T cells and 83,000 or so unique TCRs, along with a median clonality of around 0.08. The study, an exploratory multi-omic analysis, examined somatic, immune and clinical correlates of response to PD-L1 blockade with atezolizumab in urothelial cancer. Pretreatment tumor samples and matched peripheral blood, collected serially before and after atezolizumab treatment, underwent TCR sequencing. Durable clinical benefit was defined as progression-free survival longer than 6 months, and TCR features were also tested against progression-free and overall survival. In the same patients, whole exome sequencing and RNA sequencing of pretreatment tumors were performed in addition to TCR sequencing. Nine patients achieved durable clinical benefit and approximately 20 did not. Some 29 patients had pretreatment blood TCR-seq, about 25 had at least one posttreatment blood collection, and about 25 had tumor TCR-seq.

Synthetic TCR analog templates were spiked into each PCR to estimate absolute template abundance from read counts. TCRbeta CDR3 regions were amplified from genomic DNA with bias-controlled V and J gene primers using the immunoSEQ assay. Sequencing of rearranged TCRbeta segments was done at approximately 20X coverage. Per the authors' processing: Clustering was used to correct sequencing errors, and CDR3s were annotated against IMGT so that V, D and J genes could be assigned. Downstream analyses used only productive TCRbeta rearrangements, leaving out any out-of-frame or stop-codon sequences. Clonality was computed as one minus Shannon entropy normalized by the log of the number of unique productive sequences. Fisher's exact test with Benjamini-Hochberg correction, using a cutoff of adjusted p below 0.01, was how clones that differed between time points or between blood and tumor were identified. TCRdb obtained this table from immuneACCESS and retained in-frame rearrangements with V and J assigned. These tables miss some clones; where compared with another copy, unresolved V genes account for less than half of the shortfall, and the remainder is unexplained. V and J calls plus clone size are reproduced from that table; the DNA served to infer D and trimming. For this sample there are 15,000 to 20,000 clones; 89% appear just once. About 13% of the sample is in the top ten clones.

The study at large found these results: Patients with durable benefit showed greater expansion of tumor-associated TCR clones in peripheral blood 3 weeks after starting treatment (n = 22, p = 0.022). A pretreatment peripheral blood TCR clonality below the median was linked to improved progression-free and overall survival. Small sample size (n ≈ 30) and many exploratory analyses mean the results are intended to be hypothesis-generating.

The time point label for this specimen denotes: pretreatment peripheral blood. The cohort comprised approximately 30 patients with locally advanced or metastatic urothelial carcinoma treated at Memorial Sloan Kettering on a trial protocol. Peripheral blood mononuclear cells were collected pretreatment and during treatment, with between 1 and 8 total time points per patient. The Qiagen DNeasy Blood extraction kit was used to purify genomic DNA from total PBMCs and from tumor samples. PBMCs were collected pretreatment and during treatment, and were isolated and stored as previously described. This sequence originates from a man aged 65 to 79 with urothelial cancer. The specimen was PBMCs, collected around atezolizumab (anti-PD-L1) treatment. The chain is encoded by TRBV5-4 joined to TRBJ2-7; TRBD2 is a weak D gene call, 5 bases matching. The CDR3: CASSLYSSKNYERQYF. The DNA sequence follows: TGTGCCAGCAGCTTGTACTCTAGCAAAAACTACGAGCGGCAGTACTTC. Here the CDR3 is joined to the reference TRBV5-4 and TRBJ2-7 genes, and the full variable domain is: ETGVTQSPTHLIKTRGQQVTLRCSSQSGHNTVSWYQQALGQGPQFIFQYYREEENGRGNFPPRFSGLQFPNYSSELNVNALELDDSALYLCASSLYSSKNYERQYFGPGTRLTVT.